This T cell receptor (beta chain) was sequenced in a study of post-analysis software for immune sequencing data. Study-wide background: Relapsing-remitting, secondary progressive and progressive-relapsing courses of multiple sclerosis were included.

Details on this clonotype: The target antigen is unknown.

The authors incorporated unique molecular identifiers into the TCR beta cDNA libraries. TCRdb re-called the PCR reads through MiXCR, storing one row per CDR3 protein. The data show 600,000 to 750,000 distinct CDR3 sequences, approximately 60% seen once. Notes on the study in general: Normalized Chao1 diversity was significantly reduced in patients versus controls. Pronounced co-clustering by F measure was evident among identically batched samples.

The receptor was derived from a girl aged 2-10 years with multiple sclerosis. The sequencing input was blood.

The CDR3 loop reads CASRPTTSGRTYEQYF. In DNA form, the CDR3 reads TGTGCCAGCAGACCTACGACTAGCGGGCGGACCTACGAGCAGTACTTC. The rearrangement links TRBV12-3 or TRBV12-4 to TRBJ2-7, with 10 bases fitting TRBD2. This CDR3 region has 16 residues. V lost 6 bases to trimming and J lost 2 bases; unmatched junction nucleotides: 10.